This is a list of T cell receptor beta chains from one sample in a study of cytomegalovirus exposure and HLA in healthy donors. Sequenced by immunoSEQ multiplex PCR; TCRdb stores in-frame clones only, minus some. The sample shows some 130,000 clones, about 95% of them seen only once. Sequenced: PBMCs. The receptors stem from a man between 18 and 35 years old in good health and CMV-seropositive. Each CDR3 is given with its conserved first and last residue. Each record gives: D gene, clone size, V gene, J gene, CDR3 DNA, CDR3 protein. A D gene is named only where the DNA matches it firmly. The size field is filled for only some rows; it gives once, few, many or a size class.

>TRBD2|-|TRBV5-6|TRBJ2-5
TGTGCCAGCAGCTTGGGCGGGAGAGAGACCCAGTACTTC
CASSLGGRETQYF
>-|-|TRBV28|TRBJ1-5
TGTGCCAGCAGTACTGATAGCAATCAGCCCCAGCATTTT
CASSTDSNQPQHF
>TRBD1|-|TRBV10-3|TRBJ1-2
TGTGCCATCAGTGAAGACTTATGGACAGGGTCCTATGGCTACACCTTC
CAISEDLWTGSYGYTF
>TRBD1|-|TRBV14|TRBJ2-7
TGTGCCAGCAGCCAAGCCGGGACAGGGTCCTACGAGCAGTACTTC
CASSQAGTGSYEQYF
>TRBD1|-|TRBV27|TRBJ2-5
TGTGCCAGCAGTTCGACAGGGGGGTCGGGGACCCAGTACTTC
CASSSTGGSGTQYF
>-|-|TRBV11-2|TRBJ2-7
TGTGCCAGCAGCACACCACCGGGCTACGAGCAGTACTTC
CASSTPPGYEQYF
>TRBD1|-|TRBV27|TRBJ1-1
TGTGCCAGCAGTTTGAACAGGGGGCGCACTGAAGCTTTCTTT
CASSLNRGRTEAFF
>-|-|TRBV6-1|TRBJ2-4
TGTGCCAGCAGTGAAGCTCGGCAGTCCCAGCGGTACTTC
CASSEARQSQRYF
>-|-|TRBV28|TRBJ2-5
TGTGCCAGCAGTTTTGGTCAGGGTGTGGAGACCCAGTACTTC
CASSFGQGVETQYF
>TRBD2|-|TRBV19|TRBJ2-3
TGTGCCAGTAGTCTCGGACTAGCTGAGAGCACAGATACGCAGTATTTT
CASSLGLAESTDTQYF
>-|-|TRBV19|TRBJ2-6
TGTGCCAGTAGTAGCGGGGTGAGGGCTGGGGCCAACGTCCTGACTTTC
CASSSGVRAGANVLTF
>TRBD2|once|TRBV2|TRBJ2-1
TGTGCCAGCAAGGGACTAGCGGGACAGAGCTCCTACAATGAGCAGTTCTTC
CASKGLAGQSSYNEQFF
>-|-|TRBV7-9|TRBJ1-5
TGTGCCAGCAGCCCGGGGGGGGGAAATCAGCCCCAGCATTTT
CASSPGGGNQPQHF
>TRBD1|-|TRBV7-2|TRBJ2-2
TGTGCCAGCAGCCCACCCGGGACAGACACCGGGGAGCTGTTTTTT
CASSPPGTDTGELFF
>TRBD2|-|TRBV15|TRBJ2-2
TGTGCCACCAGCAGCCTAGCGGGAGTTGGCGGGGAGCTGTTTTTT
CATSSLAGVGGELFF
>-|-|TRBV18|TRBJ2-7
TGTGCCAGCTCACCACACTCAGGGTCCGAGCAGTACTTC
CASSPHSGSEQYF
>TRBD1|-|TRBV7-8|TRBJ1-2
TGTGCCAGCAGCTTAGCGAGGCAGGGGGCCAGTTATGGCTACACCTTC
CASSLARQGASYGYTF
>-|-|TRBV27|TRBJ2-1
TGTGCCAGCAGTTTATACCCACCGGGAGAGGGCTACAATGAGCAGTTCTTC
CASSLYPPGEGYNEQFF
>-|-|TRBV4-1|TRBJ2-7
TGCGCCAGCAGCCTATGGCTCAGCGGTTTGAGCTCCTACGAGCAGTACTTC
CASSLWLSGLSSYEQYF
>-|-|TRBV4-2|TRBJ1-3
TGTGCCAGCAGCCTACAACAACCCCGCTCTGGAAACACCATATATTTT
CASSLQQPRSGNTIYF
>TRBD2|-|TRBV7-2|TRBJ2-7
TGTGCCAGCAGCTTAGCACCGGGACTAGTGTACGAGCAGTACTTC
CASSLAPGLVYEQYF
>TRBD1|-|TRBV27|TRBJ2-7
TGTGCCAGCAGTCTGACCGGGACAGATTTCTACGAGCAGTACTTC
CASSLTGTDFYEQYF
>-|-|TRBV11-2|TRBJ2-1
TGTGCCAGCAGCTTAGGATTAATAACGGGAGTGGACGGTGAGCAGTTCTTC
CASSLGLITGVDGEQFF
>-|-|TRBV7-9|TRBJ1-1
TGTGCCAGCAGCTTAGGGCCAGACAGAGAAGCTTTCTTT
CASSLGPDREAFF
>-|-|TRBV7-9|TRBJ1-6
TGTGCCAGCAGCCGACACAGGGAATCCTATAATTCACCCCTCCACTTT
CASSRHRESYNSPLHF
>TRBD1|-|TRBV9|TRBJ2-5
TGTGCCAGCAGCGACGGGACAGGGGAAGAAGAGACCCAGTACTTC
CASSDGTGEEETQYF
>-|-|TRBV19|TRBJ1-1
TGTGCCAGTAGTATAGATTCTTCCGGGGGCACTGAAGCTTTCTTT
CASSIDSSGGTEAFF
>TRBD2|-|TRBV9|TRBJ2-7
TGTGCCAGCAGCGTAGGGACTAGCGGGAGCGAGCAGTACTTC
CASSVGTSGSEQYF
>-|-|TRBV11-3|TRBJ2-1
TGTGCCAGCAGCCCCTCTGCGGACAATGAGCAGTTCTTC
CASSPSADNEQFF